A single sample gave rise to the 28 T cell receptor beta chains below, sequenced in a study of response to subunit inactivated influenza vaccine (dated by TCRdb to 2016 to 2019). The protocol used for the library was RT-PCR. Sequencing used an Illumina HiSeq 2500. TCRdb reworked the public reads: Q25 trimming with fastp, MiXCR clone assembly, productive beta chains retained. Identical CDR3 proteins give one entry, which carries the most common genes and DNA. A total of approximately 530,000 distinct CDR3 sequences appear in this sample, approximately 6.9% of them only once. Jointly, the top ten make up around 13% of the sample. The material was PBMCs from blood, obtained less than 30 months after vaccination. These receptor sequences come from a man between 50 and 69 years old who received an inactivated influenza vaccine. Donor details come from another sample of the same person, matched by shared clones.

This chain connects TRBV6-5 to TRBJ1-6, with a weak D call TRBD1 (5 bases). V lost 0 bases, J lost 0 bases, and 15 bases lay in between. This CDR3 spans 19 amino acids. From germline, CDR1 is MNHEY and CDR2 SVGAGI. The CDR3 region has the DNA TGTGCCAGCAGTTACTCCGGGGTGGTAGGGGCCTCCTATAATTCACCCCTCCACTTT. Encoded protein: CASSYSGVVGASYNSPLHF.

The gene calls are TRBV5-5 and TRBJ1-6, with D unclear. The CDR3 totals 16 residues. CDR1 is SGHKS and CDR2 is YYEKEE in the germline V gene (reference sequence). Trimming removed 0 bases at V and 1 base at J, with 8 bases between. DNA for the CDR3: TGTGCCAGCAGCTTGGCTGATACTTCCTATAATTCACCCCTCCACTTT. Protein product: CASSLADTSYNSPLHF.

This clonotype was seen repeatedly, ten times or more. The CDR3: CSVAFGTGRQETQYF. The CDR3 DNA reads as TGCAGCGTTGCGTTTGGGACAGGGAGGCAAGAGACCCAGTACTTC. The gene calls are TRBV29-1 and TRBJ2-5; the match to TRBD1 covers 9 bases. The CDR3 has 15 amino acids. J lost 2 bases, V lost 4 bases, and 8 bases had no gene match. In germline, CDR1 is SQVTM, CDR2 ANQGSEA.

This chain joins TRBV6-1 and TRBJ2-5; possibly TRBD2 for D (6 bases). Germline V CDR1 and CDR2: MNHNS, SASEGT. V dropped 6 bases and J dropped 1 base, with 15 bases sitting between them. This CDR3 has 15 residues. DNA for the CDR3: TGTGCCAGCAGGCTTACCGGGAGAAGCCAAGAGACCCAGTACTTC. Translating gives CASRLTGRSQETQYF.

This clonotype turned up a few times. The chain employs TRBV7-6 and TRBJ2-1; possibly TRBD2 for D (6 bases). The CDR3 is 16 residues long. Trimming took off 5 bases at V and 4 bases at J, with 18 bases between the two ends. The V gene's germline CDR1 is SGHVS and CDR2 FNYEAQ. This CDR3 is CASSKLQEGGYNEQFF. Written as DNA, the CDR3 is TGTGCCAGCAGCAAGCTCCAGGAGGGCGGGTACAATGAGCAGTTCTTC.

In this sample, this clonotype turned up many times. The rearrangement links TRBV3-1 to TRBJ2-7, with D perhaps matching TRBD1 (5 bases). This CDR3 comprises 13 residues. CDR1 is LGHDT, CDR2 YNNKEL, per germline (reference sequence). V was cut by 3 bases and J by 5 bases, with 11 bases left in between. This CDR3 reads CASSQLGVHEQYF. For the CDR3, the DNA is TGTGCCAGCAGCCAGTTAGGGGTCCACGAGCAGTACTTC.

The J gene is TRBJ2-3, the V gene TRBV5-1; D not resolved. Germline V gene sequence: CDR1 SGHRS, CDR2 YFSETQ. This CDR3 is built from 14 residues. Between the trimmed V and J ends, which lost 0 bases and 4 bases, there was a span of 9 bases. The CDR3 is CASSLAYVSDTQYF. The CDR3, as DNA: TGCGCCAGCAGCTTGGCTTATGTGTCAGATACGCAGTATTTT.

This clonotype was found a few times. The chain couples TRBV12-3 or TRBV12-4 to TRBJ2-3, with 8 bases aligning to TRBD2. This CDR3 has 15 amino acids. Losses at the gene ends were 3 bases for V and 0 bases for J; bases not matched to a gene: 2. CDR3 region: CASSLTSESTDTQYF. The CDR3 bases are TGTGCCAGCAGTTTGACTAGCGAAAGCACAGATACGCAGTATTTT.

This clonotype has more than one count but fewer than ten. The gene calls are TRBV11-2 and TRBJ2-4; 7 bases fit TRBD1. CDR3 size: 16 residues. The germline V gene has CDR1 SGHAT and CDR2 FQNNGV. The junction had 15 bases not matched to a gene; V was cut back by 5 bases and J by 8 bases. CDR3 sequence (DNA): TGTGCCAGCAGCAGTTTCTTAGTGACAGGGAAGTACATTCAGTACTTC. Translating gives CASSSFLVTGKYIQYF.

The CDR3 protein is CASSLGMFLTEAFF. The CDR3 region has the DNA TGCGCCAGCAGCTTGGGTATGTTCCTGACTGAAGCTTTCTTT. V is TRBV5-1 and J is TRBJ1-1; D not resolved. The V gene's germline CDR1 is SGHRS and CDR2 YFSETQ. This CDR3 is 14 amino acids long. The V gene lost 0 bases and the J gene lost 5 bases, with 11 bases spanning the gap.

This clonotype has a handful of counts. V usage is TRBV15 and J usage is TRBJ2-6; unclear D gene. The CDR3 is 15 residues long. Germline CDR1 reads LNHNV; CDR2 reads YYDKDF (reference sequence). V was trimmed by 0 bases and J by 3 bases, leaving 6 bases between them. The DNA of the CDR3 is TGTGCCACCAGCAGAGAAACGTTTGGGGCCAACGTCCTGACTTTC. Protein sequence: CATSRETFGANVLTF.

The chain joins TRBV10-3 to TRBJ1-2; TRBD1 matches 8 bases. CDR1 is ENHRY and CDR2 is SYGVKD in the germline V gene. Germline trimming cut 4 bases from V and 11 bases from J; bases unmatched to any gene: 12. CDR3 size: 14 residues. The CDR3 region has the DNA TGTGCCATCAGTGGGGGAAGACAGGGGACGTCATACACCTTC. Encoded protein: CAISGGRQGTSYTF.

There are many counts of this clonotype. The chain joins TRBV7-8 to TRBJ2-7; 9 bases align to TRBD2. Germline V gene lookup returns CDR1 SGHVS and CDR2 FQNEAQ. There are 15 residues in the CDR3. V shed 2 bases and J 6 bases; nucleotides not matched to a gene: 8. CDR3 amino acids: CASSLRTSVDLEQYF. As DNA, the CDR3 is TGTGCCAGCAGCTTACGGACTAGCGTAGATCTCGAGCAGTACTTC. The full variable domain, its missing parts supplied by reference TRBV7-8 and TRBJ2-7, is GAGVSQSPRYKVAKRGQDVALRCDPISGHVSLFWYQQALGQGPEFLTYFQNEAQLDKSGLPSDRFFAERPEGSVSTLKIQRTQQEDSAVYLCASSLRTSVDLEQYFGPGTRLTVT.

This clonotype was counted many times. This chain connects TRBV10-3 to TRBJ2-6, with D perhaps matching TRBD2 (6 bases). V was cut by 0 bases and J by 1 base, with 13 bases left in between. Germline V lookup: CDR1 ENHRY, CDR2 SYGVKD. The CDR3 has 18 residues. The CDR3: CAISESKGGVSGANVLTF. The CDR3 nucleotides read TGTGCCATCAGTGAGTCGAAGGGAGGAGTGTCTGGGGCCAACGTCCTGACTTTC.

This clonotype was picked up a small number of times. The chain links TRBV27 to TRBJ1-6; D possibly corresponds to TRBD1 (5 bases). V was clipped by 0 bases and J by 9 bases, with 12 bases between them. The CDR3 has 15 amino acids. The germline V gene encodes CDR1 MNHEY and CDR2 SMNVEV (reference sequence). The CDR3 DNA follows: TGTGCCAGCAGTTTATCGCCGGGGGGGGGTTCACCCCTCCACTTT. Translation: CASSLSPGGGSPLHF.

This clonotype was seen a few times. The V and J genes are TRBV28 and TRBJ1-2; D is possibly TRBD1 (5 bases). This CDR3 comprises 14 residues. V gave up 3 bases and J gave up 7 bases, with 15 bases separating them. Germline values: CDR1 MDHEN, CDR2 SYDVKM. The CDR3 DNA sequence: TGTGCCAGCAGTTTGGCCGGGCGCGGGGGTGGCTACACCTTC. It codes for CASSLAGRGGGYTF.

There are many counts of this clonotype. This sequence joins TRBV30 and TRBJ1-1; the D is unclear. There are 12 residues in the CDR3. V was clipped by 0 bases and J by 8 bases, with 10 bases between them. Germline V lookup: CDR1 GTSNPN, CDR2 SVGIG (reference sequence). The CDR3 here is CAWSVPYKEAFF. The CDR3 coding sequence is TGTGCCTGGAGTGTACCTTATAAAGAAGCTTTCTTT.

The genes are TRBV5-6 and TRBJ1-6; 9 bases line up with TRBD1. The junction had 3 bases not matched to a gene; V was cut back by 1 base and J by 7 bases. The CDR3 runs to 15 residues. In germline, CDR1 is SGHDT, CDR2 YYEEEE. Written as DNA, the CDR3 is TGTGCCAGCAGCTTGTATGGACAGGGGAATTCACCCCTCCACTTT. It is translated as CASSLYGQGNSPLHF.

The rearrangement links TRBV3-1 to TRBJ1-6; 8 bases are a match to TRBD1. Germline V lookup: CDR1 LGHDT, CDR2 YNNKEL (reference sequence). J gave up 7 bases and V 9 bases, and 11 bases lay outside the gene matches. CDR3 size: 15 residues. The CDR3 sequence: CASHPGQGGNSPLHF. The DNA for the CDR3 is TGTGCCAGTCACCCCGGACAGGGAGGGAATTCACCCCTCCACTTT.

This clonotype was seen only a few times. This sequence joins TRBV14 and TRBJ2-1; D unresolved. Per germline, CDR1 SGHDN and CDR2 FVKESK. The V gene lost 4 bases and the J gene lost 7 bases, with 14 bases spanning the gap. CDR3 length: 14 amino acids. For the CDR3, the DNA is TGTGCCAGCAGCCCCGAACTCGCCAGGAATGAGCAGTTCTTC. Its translation: CASSPELARNEQFF.

The chain couples TRBV2 to TRBJ2-7; 7 bases fit TRBD2. CDR3 length: 15 residues. Germline-derived CDR1 and CDR2 are SNHLY and FYNNEI. V lost 4 bases and J lost 2; bases outside the gene matches: 8. The CDR3 protein is CASSAGGRGTYEQYF. The CDR3, as DNA: TGTGCCAGCAGTGCCGGAGGGAGGGGAACCTACGAGCAGTACTTC.

This clonotype was counted at least ten times. The gene calls are TRBV7-2 and TRBJ2-7, with TRBD2 identical over 8 bases. The germline V gene has CDR1 SGHTA and CDR2 FQGNSA. The length of the CDR3 is 14 residues. V shed 5 bases and J 2 bases; nucleotides not matched to a gene: 5. The CDR3 reads CASSPGLETYEQYF. In DNA, the CDR3 is TGTGCCAGCAGCCCGGGACTAGAGACCTACGAGCAGTACTTC.

This clonotype was counted only a few times. CDR3 sequence: CASSRGLWFF. The CDR3 coding sequence is TGTGCCAGCAGTCGGGGGTTGTGGTTCTTC. The chain recombines TRBV6-6 with TRBJ2-1, with D possibly TRBD2 on 6 matching bases. Germline V CDR1 and CDR2: MNHNY, SVGAGI (reference sequence). Trimming took 5 bases from V and 15 from J, leaving 11 bases between them. The CDR3 has 10 amino acids.

This clonotype was found a few times. J is TRBJ2-1 and V is TRBV15, with D possibly matching TRBD2 (5 bases). Germline V lookup: CDR1 LNHNV, CDR2 YYDKDF (reference sequence). V shed 0 bases and J shed 7 bases, with 10 bases lying between them. The CDR3 runs to 14 residues. The CDR3 loop reads CATSRDRDRNEQFF. DNA of the CDR3: TGTGCCACCAGCAGAGACCGGGATCGAAATGAGCAGTTCTTC.

The chain carries TRBV24-1 and TRBJ2-5; D may be TRBD2 (5 bases). Germline V gives CDR1 KGHDR, CDR2 SFDVKD. Deletions cut 2 bases from V and 2 bases from J, with 8 bases between. The CDR3 length is 14 residues. The CDR3 DNA reads as TGTGCCACCAGTGATTCCGGGGTGCAAGAGACCCAGTACTTC. Its translation is CATSDSGVQETQYF.

This clonotype was counted only a few times. The rearrangement joins TRBV10-3 to TRBJ2-7; the match to TRBD1 covers 7 bases. CDR1 and CDR2 (germline): ENHRY, SYGVKD. This CDR3 region has 13 residues. V lost 4 bases, J lost 4 bases, and 4 bases stayed unmatched. The CDR3 coding sequence is TGTGCCATCAGTGTACAGACAGGGTACGAGCAGTACTTC. Its translation is CAISVQTGYEQYF.

This clonotype was seen a handful of times. The rearrangement uses TRBV20-1 and TRBJ2-1, with 14 nucleotides matching TRBD2. The V gene end was trimmed by 1 base and the J gene end by 0 bases; junction bases not matched to a gene: 2. The germline CDR1 and CDR2 sequences are DFQATT and SNEGSKA (reference sequence). This CDR3 spans 17 amino acids. The CDR3 sequence: CSARGTSGGSSYNEQFF. The CDR3 DNA reads TGCAGTGCTAGAGGGACTAGCGGGGGGAGCTCCTACAATGAGCAGTTCTTC.

This clonotype was seen many times. V is TRBV6-2 or TRBV6-3 and J is TRBJ1-4; D remains unclear. This CDR3 contains 12 residues. V was pared by 9 bases and J by 0 bases, with 5 bases between. Looked up from germline, CDR1 is MNHEY and CDR2 is SVGEGT. CDR3 DNA: TGTGCCAGTTCTTCAACTAATGAAAAACTGTTTTTT. Its protein product is CASSSTNEKLFF.